This T cell receptor (beta chain) was recorded in a study of identical twins. Addition of a universal primer site occurred through template switching, and cDNA carried unique molecular identifiers. TCRdb reprocessed the 5' RACE reads with MiXCR, giving one entry per CDR3 protein. The table includes under 250,000 distinct CDR3 sequences, around 8.1% detected once. Germline CDR1 MNHNS, CDR2 SASEGT. The CDR3 length is 15 residues. V gave up 5 bases and J gave up 9 bases; unmatched junction bases: 7. In regard to this clonotype: The antigen is unknown.

Overall study results and limits: Out-of-frame sharing of TCR alpha in monozygotic twins was underestimated by models. Twins' excess sharing was less marked for out-of-frame beta sequences.

This sample also appeared in a second study, on yellow fever vaccine responses in identical twins.

The clonotype was recovered from a woman under 30 in good health. The source material was memory (CD45RO+) T cells sorted from blood. The genes are TRBV6-1 and TRBJ2-1; 13 nucleotides agree with TRBD2. This CDR3 reads CASSLGTSGEGEQFF. CDR3 in DNA: TGTGCCAGCAGTCTCGGGACTAGCGGGGAGGGTGAGCAGTTCTTC.